The T cell receptor beta chain described here comes from a study of OX40 agonist ivuxolimab in advanced cancers. Turning to the study itself: An agonistic human IgG2 monoclonal antibody against OX40 (CD134) was given. Patients received intravenous ivuxolimab every 2 weeks at 0.01 to 10 mg/kg. Overall study findings and caveats: There were also nonresponders showing low normalized T-cell clonal expansion.

Notes on this clone: What it binds is unknown.

Germline V gene lookup returns CDR1 SNHLY and CDR2 FYNNEI. V was pared by 1 base and J by 2 bases, with 11 bases between. There are 15 residues in the CDR3. The assay was immunoSEQ multiplex PCR, and TCRdb's table has in-frame clones only and misses some. The table records about 80,000 clones, roughly 84% of them present only once. This material consisted of CD4+ or CD8+ T cells sorted from blood, taken in a trial of the OX40 agonist ivuxolimab. The receptor's source is an adult with an advanced solid tumor such as melanoma, head and neck, liver or kidney cancer. The rearrangement links TRBV2 to TRBJ1-1, with D maybe TRBD1 (6 bases). The CDR3 coding sequence is TGTGCCAGCAGTGAAGATCGGGGGGGCAACACTGAAGCTTTCTTT. Amino acid sequence: CASSEDRGGNTEAFF.